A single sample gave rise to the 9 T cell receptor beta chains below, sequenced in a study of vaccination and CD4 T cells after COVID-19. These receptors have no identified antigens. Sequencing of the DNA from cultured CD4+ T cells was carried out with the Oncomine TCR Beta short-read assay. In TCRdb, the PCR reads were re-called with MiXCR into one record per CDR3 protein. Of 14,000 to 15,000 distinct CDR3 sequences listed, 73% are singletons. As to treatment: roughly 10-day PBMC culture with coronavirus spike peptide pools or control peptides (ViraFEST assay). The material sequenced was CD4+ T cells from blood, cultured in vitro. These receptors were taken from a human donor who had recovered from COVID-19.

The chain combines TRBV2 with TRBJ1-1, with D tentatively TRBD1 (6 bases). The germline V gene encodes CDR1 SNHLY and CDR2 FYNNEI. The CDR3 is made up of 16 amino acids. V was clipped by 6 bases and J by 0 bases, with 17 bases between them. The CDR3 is CASSRARTGMNTEAFF. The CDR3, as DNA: TGTGCCAGCAGCCGCGCGAGAACAGGGATGAACACTGAAGCTTTCTTT. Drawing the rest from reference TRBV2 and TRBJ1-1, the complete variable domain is EPEVTQTPSHQVTQMGQEVILRCVPISNHLYFYWYRQILGQKVEFLVSFYNNEISEKSEIFDDQFSVERPDGSNFTLKIRSTKLEDSAMYFCASSRARTGMNTEAFFGQGTRLTVV.

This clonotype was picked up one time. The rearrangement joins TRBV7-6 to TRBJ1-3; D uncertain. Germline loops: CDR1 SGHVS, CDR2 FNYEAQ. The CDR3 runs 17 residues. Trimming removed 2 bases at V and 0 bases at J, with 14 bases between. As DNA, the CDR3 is TGTGCCAGCAGCTTAAGGCAGGTCGGCTCCTCTGGAAACACCATATATTTT. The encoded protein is CASSLRQVGSSGNTIYF.

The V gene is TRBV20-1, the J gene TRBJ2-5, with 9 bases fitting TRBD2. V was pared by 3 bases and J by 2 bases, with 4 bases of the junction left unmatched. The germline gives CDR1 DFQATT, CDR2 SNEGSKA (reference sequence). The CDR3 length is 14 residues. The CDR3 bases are TGCAGTGCTAGCACTAGCGGGCGTCAAGAGACCCAGTACTTC. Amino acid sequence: CSASTSGRQETQYF.

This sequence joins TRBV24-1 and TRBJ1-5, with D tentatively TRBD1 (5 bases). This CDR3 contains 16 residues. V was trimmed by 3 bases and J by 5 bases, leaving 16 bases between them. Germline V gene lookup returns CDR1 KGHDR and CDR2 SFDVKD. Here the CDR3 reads CATSDGAFGPDQPQHF. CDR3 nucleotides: TGTGCCACCAGTGATGGGGCCTTCGGGCCAGATCAGCCCCAGCATTTT.

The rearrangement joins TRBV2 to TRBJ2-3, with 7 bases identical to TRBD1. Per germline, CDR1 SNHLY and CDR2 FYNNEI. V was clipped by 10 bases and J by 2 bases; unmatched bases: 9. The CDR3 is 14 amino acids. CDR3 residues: CAISRDSITDTQYF. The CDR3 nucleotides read TGTGCCATCTCCCGGGACAGTATCACAGATACGCAGTATTTT.

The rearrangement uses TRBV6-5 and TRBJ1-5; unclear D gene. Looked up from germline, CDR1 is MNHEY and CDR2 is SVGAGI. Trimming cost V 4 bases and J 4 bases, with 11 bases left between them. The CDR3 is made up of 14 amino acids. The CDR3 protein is CASSWDTPNQPQHF. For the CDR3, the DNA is TGTGCCAGCAGTTGGGATACACCGAATCAGCCCCAGCATTTT.

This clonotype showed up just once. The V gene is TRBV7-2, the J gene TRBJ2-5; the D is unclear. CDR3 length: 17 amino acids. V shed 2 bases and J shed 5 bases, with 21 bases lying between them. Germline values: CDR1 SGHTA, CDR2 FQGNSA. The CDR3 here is CASSLKMSHWTRETQYF. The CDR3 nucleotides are TGTGCCAGCAGCTTAAAAATGTCCCACTGGACGAGGGAGACCCAGTACTTC.

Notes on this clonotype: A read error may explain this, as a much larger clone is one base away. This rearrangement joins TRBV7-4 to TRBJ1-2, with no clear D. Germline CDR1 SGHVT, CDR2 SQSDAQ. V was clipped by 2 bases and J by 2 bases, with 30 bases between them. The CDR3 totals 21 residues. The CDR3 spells CASSLSSHLKTLPSLNYGYTF. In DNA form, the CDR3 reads TGTGCCAGCAGCTTATCGTCTCACCTAAAGACTTTGCCGAGCCTAAACTATGGCTACACCTTC.

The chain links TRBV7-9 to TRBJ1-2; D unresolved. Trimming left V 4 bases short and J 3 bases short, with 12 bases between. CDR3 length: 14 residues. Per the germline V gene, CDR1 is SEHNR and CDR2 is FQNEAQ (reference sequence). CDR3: CASSSKQADYGYTF. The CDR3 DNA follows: TGTGCCAGCAGCTCTAAACAAGCAGACTATGGCTACACCTTC.